A single sample is the source of the 31 T cell receptor beta chains below, sequenced in a study of beta chain features in type 1 diabetes. These TCRs' antigens remain unknown. Since all of the isolated RNA was reverse transcribed, expressed TCRB transcripts were what got sequenced. TCRdb keeps only in-frame clones here, not all; method: immunoSEQ multiplex PCR. Of more than 200,000 clones in the sample, roughly 17% are singletons; the top ten hold about 0.092%. General observations from the study: The study found moderately but significantly shorter TCRB CDR3s in all four CD4+ subsets of Type 1 diabetes patients.

Sequencing was done on a sample of naive CD4+ T cells from blood. Receptors originate from a man aged 30 to 39 with type 1 diabetes.

This clone was counted between two and nine times. V gene TRBV9 combines with J gene TRBJ2-3; TRBD1 matches at 10 bases. The CDR3 contains 15 residues. Germline CDR1 reads SGDLS; CDR2 reads YYNGEE. V was clipped by 4 bases and J by 6 bases; unmatched bases: 8. CDR3 loop: CASSSRQGAADTQYF. For the CDR3, the DNA is TGTGCCAGCAGCTCCCGACAGGGGGCGGCGGATACGCAGTATTTT.

This clone has just a few counts. The chain carries TRBV13 and TRBJ2-2, with no clear D. Looked up from germline, CDR1 is PRHDT and CDR2 is FYEKMQ (reference sequence). This CDR3 is built from 14 residues. Trimming removed 5 bases at V and 4 bases at J, with 11 bases between. CDR3 in amino acids: CASSRATGTGELFF. Here the CDR3 DNA reads TGTGCCAGCAGCAGGGCTACGGGCACCGGGGAGCTGTTTTTT.

The V call is TRBV9, the J call TRBJ2-1; D remains unclear. The CDR3 spans 13 residues. V was clipped by 1 base and J by 5 bases, with 7 bases between them. The V gene's germline CDR1 is SGDLS and CDR2 YYNGEE. The CDR3 DNA sequence: TGTGCCAGCAGCGTATCCCCCCACAATGAGCAGTTCTTC. Its translation is CASSVSPHNEQFF.

This clone was detected a few times. The chain is built from TRBV10-3 and TRBJ2-5; D unresolved. The CDR3 has 12 residues. Germline assignment: CDR1 ENHRY and CDR2 SYGVKD. The V end lost 3 bases, the J end lost 5 bases, and 7 bases lay between the germline ends. In DNA, the CDR3 is TGTGCCATCAGTGACAGCCCGGAGACCCAGTACTTC. Residues: CAISDSPETQYF.

This clone was counted only a few times. The rearrangement links TRBV6-4 to TRBJ2-1; no reliable D call. The CDR3 runs 14 residues. V was cut by 4 bases and J by 7 bases, with 14 bases left in between. Germline V gives CDR1 MRHNA, CDR2 SNTAGT. The CDR3 loop is CASSALGIGNEQFF. CDR3 bases: TGTGCCAGCAGTGCTCTGGGGATAGGGAATGAGCAGTTCTTC.

The chain carries TRBV19 and TRBJ2-1; no clear D. Germline V lookup: CDR1 LNHDA, CDR2 SQIVND (reference sequence). The CDR3 runs 14 residues. V was cut by 5 bases and J by 2 bases, with 10 bases left in between. The CDR3 DNA is TGTGCCAGTAGTTATGGTCTAGCCTACAATGAGCAGTTCTTC. Amino acids: CASSYGLAYNEQFF.

This clone was counted a single time. This sequence joins TRBV9 and TRBJ2-7; D not resolved. Deletions cut 0 bases from V and 2 bases from J, with 9 bases between. This CDR3 region has 14 residues. From germline, CDR1 is SGDLS and CDR2 YYNGEE. CDR3 amino acids: CASSVGRETYEQYF. In DNA form, the CDR3 reads TGTGCCAGCAGCGTAGGAAGGGAAACCTACGAGCAGTACTTC.

The rearrangement links TRBV28 to TRBJ2-2; D is ambiguous. Trimming stripped 7 bases from V and 6 bases from J, with 9 bases between. Per the germline V gene, CDR1 is MDHEN and CDR2 is SYDVKM. CDR3 length: 12 amino acids. The CDR3 nucleotides are TGTGCCAGCATCAACTCCCCCGGGGAGCTGTTTTTT. Its protein is CASINSPGELFF. Using reference TRBV28 and TRBJ2-2 for the parts outside the CDR3, the full variable domain is DVKVTQSSRYLVKRTGEKVFLECVQDMDHENMFWYRQDPGLGLRLIYFSYDVKMKEKGDIPEGYSVSREKKERFSLILESASTNQTSMYLCASINSPGELFFGEGSRLTVL.

V usage is TRBV18 and J usage is TRBJ2-1, with D perhaps TRBD1 or TRBD2 (5 bases each). This CDR3 has 13 residues. Looked up from germline, CDR1 is KGHSH and CDR2 is LQKENI. The V end was cut by 2 bases, the J end by 5 bases, with 7 bases between. The CDR3 loop is CASSPGTHNEQFF. CDR3 in DNA: TGTGCCAGCTCACCAGGGACCCACAATGAGCAGTTCTTC.

This chain joins TRBV6-5 and TRBJ1-4; 7 bases agree with TRBD1. Germline V gene lookup returns CDR1 MNHEY and CDR2 SVGAGI. Trimming removed 5 bases from V and 4 bases from J; junction bases left unmatched: 4. This CDR3 has 14 residues. The CDR3 loop reads CASSPRDSNEKLFF. The CDR3 region has the DNA TGTGCCAGCAGTCCCCGGGACAGTAATGAAAAACTGTTTTTT.

Comment on this clone: Within the sample, other DNA sequences also encode this same CDR3. The chain combines TRBV7-2 with TRBJ2-7; 11 bases line up with TRBD2. Germline-derived CDR1 and CDR2 are SGHTA and FQGNSA. The CDR3 contains 15 residues. V gave up 3 bases and J gave up 0 bases; unmatched junction bases: 1. The CDR3, as DNA: TGTGCCAGCAGCTTGGGACTAGCGGCCTCCTACGAGCAGTACTTC. Its protein product is CASSLGLAASYEQYF.

The chain couples TRBV10-3 to TRBJ2-4; D ambiguous. The CDR3 loop spans 14 amino acids. V dropped 2 bases and J dropped 2 bases, with 7 bases sitting between them. The germline CDR1 and CDR2 sequences are ENHRY and SYGVKD. The CDR3 is CAISEGLTKNIQYF. CDR3 nucleotides: TGTGCCATCAGTGAGGGGCTGACCAAAAACATTCAGTACTTC.

The rearrangement uses TRBV7-2 and TRBJ2-7, with 12 bases matching TRBD2. Germline assignment: CDR1 SGHTA and CDR2 FQGNSA. The CDR3 extends over 14 amino acids. With 7 bases clipped from V and 4 bases from J, the junction kept 5 bases outside the gene matches. The CDR3 reads CASNLAGGSYEQYF. For the CDR3, the DNA is TGTGCCAGCAATCTAGCGGGAGGGTCATACGAGCAGTACTTC.

This clone showed up just a few times. The rearrangement joins TRBV9 to TRBJ1-1, with D unclear. This CDR3 is 14 amino acids long. The germline V gene encodes CDR1 SGDLS and CDR2 YYNGEE. V gave up 0 bases and J gave up 3 bases, with 9 bases separating them. The CDR3 sequence: CASSVEGGYTEAFF. CDR3 nucleotide sequence: TGTGCCAGCAGCGTAGAGGGCGGCTACACTGAAGCTTTCTTT.

This clone was seen only a few times. This chain links TRBV25-1 with TRBJ2-7; perhaps D is TRBD1 or TRBD2 (5 bases each). Germline V lookup: CDR1 MGHDK, CDR2 SYGVNS. CDR3 length: 14 amino acids. The V end lost 3 bases, the J end lost 3 bases, and 12 bases lay between the germline ends. DNA of the CDR3: TGTGCCAGCAGTGACAGGGACGGAGGCTACGAGCAGTACTTC. Amino acids: CASSDRDGGYEQYF.

This sequence joins TRBV29-1 and TRBJ2-3, with D possibly TRBD1 on 6 matching bases. The CDR3 extends over 13 amino acids. V was cut by 7 bases and J by 4 bases, with 15 bases left in between. The V gene's germline CDR1 is SQVTM and CDR2 ANQGSEA. CDR3 in amino acids: CSEGSQGSDTQYF. CDR3 coding DNA: TGCAGCGAGGGCTCACAGGGCTCAGATACGCAGTATTTT.

The rearrangement uses TRBV6-5 and TRBJ2-1, with TRBD2 matching over 9 bases. V shed 6 bases and J 7 bases; nucleotides not matched to a gene: 4. This CDR3 is 13 amino acids long. Germline CDR1 reads MNHEY; CDR2 reads SVGAGI. This CDR3 is CASRRTSVNEQFF. The CDR3 coding sequence is TGTGCCAGCAGAAGGACTAGCGTGAATGAGCAGTTCTTC.

This clone was counted only a few times. Other DNA sequences within the sample encode an identical CDR3. This sequence joins TRBV18 and TRBJ2-1, with D hard to call. CDR3 length equals 14 residues. V lost 1 base, J lost 0 bases, and 4 bases lay in between. The germline V gene has CDR1 KGHSH and CDR2 LQKENI. CDR3 residues: CASSPLSSYNEQFF. The CDR3 bases are TGTGCCAGCTCACCACTAAGCTCCTACAATGAGCAGTTCTTC.

The table lists this clone with a few counts. The chain couples TRBV7-8 to TRBJ1-2; 7 positions match TRBD1. The CDR3 covers 13 residues. Germline lookup yields CDR1 SGHVS and CDR2 FQNEAQ. V shed 6 bases, J shed 6 bases, and the junction held 7 bases outside the gene matches. For the CDR3, the DNA is TGTGCCAGCAGATGGATTCAGGGGGATGGCTACACCTTC. Protein product: CASRWIQGDGYTF.

This clone has just a few counts. The chain links TRBV30 to TRBJ2-2, with TRBD1 matching over 8 bases. This CDR3 is 14 amino acids long. Germline lookup yields CDR1 GTSNPN and CDR2 SVGIG (reference sequence). After removal of 4 bases from V and 5 bases from J, the junction contained 6 bases not matched to a gene. The CDR3 loop is CAWNQGAFTGELFF. The CDR3 DNA reads TGTGCCTGGAATCAGGGGGCCTTTACCGGGGAGCTGTTTTTT.

This clone was picked up a small number of times. The rearrangement uses TRBV4-1 and TRBJ2-3; 7 nucleotides agree with TRBD2. Germline CDR1 and CDR2: MGHRA and YSYEKL. The CDR3 runs to 13 residues. After removal of 7 bases from V and 4 bases from J, the junction contained 5 bases not matched to a gene. CDR3 DNA: TGCGCCAGCAAGGCGGGAGAACCAGATACGCAGTATTTT. Translation gives CASKAGEPDTQYF.

This clone showed up just a few times. An end of the junction differs from the germline gene, which may be a read error. This sequence joins TRBV7-3 and TRBJ1-1; D unresolved. The length of the CDR3 is 14 residues. Germline-derived CDR1 and CDR2 are SGHTA and FQGTGA. CDR3 amino acids: CASSLTGLNTEAFF. The CDR3 DNA sequence: TGTGCCAGCAGCCTAACGGGGTTGAACACTGAAGCTTTCTTT.

The table lists this clone with a few counts. V and J are TRBV9 and TRBJ2-7, with TRBD2 matching over 14 bases. The J segment lost 3 bases and the V segment lost 3 bases, leaving 5 bases of the junction unmatched. The CDR3 length is 16 residues. Germline loops: CDR1 SGDLS, CDR2 YYNGEE. The CDR3: CASSALGTSGSYEQYF. The DNA of the CDR3 is TGTGCCAGCAGCGCCCTCGGGACTAGCGGGAGCTACGAGCAGTACTTC.

The V and J genes are TRBV29-1 and TRBJ1-2; no clear D gene. Deletions cut 5 bases from V and 4 bases from J, with 11 bases between. Germline V CDR1 and CDR2: SQVTM, ANQGSEA. The CDR3 is 12 amino acids. The CDR3 DNA reads TGCAGCGTTATCGGGGATCGCTATGGCTACACCTTC. This codes for CSVIGDRYGYTF.

The chain has TRBV4-1 and TRBJ2-4; possibly TRBD2 for D (6 bases). Trimming took off 0 bases at V and 8 bases at J, with 11 bases between the two ends. The CDR3 loop spans 14 amino acids. The germline V gene has CDR1 MGHRA and CDR2 YSYEKL. The CDR3 sequence is CASSQDGGTDIQYF. In DNA form, the CDR3 reads TGCGCCAGCAGCCAAGATGGAGGGACCGACATTCAGTACTTC.

This clone was seen more than once but under ten times. The J gene is TRBJ2-1, the V gene TRBV28; 8 bases align to TRBD2. This CDR3 is 15 amino acids long. From germline, CDR1 is MDHEN and CDR2 SYDVKM. Trimming at V came to 5 bases and at J to 8 bases, leaving 11 bases not matched to a gene. CDR3 nucleotide sequence: TGTGCCAGCAGTGGCGGGACTAGGTCTCGCGATGAGCAGTTCTTC. This encodes CASSGGTRSRDEQFF.

This clone was counted only a few times. The rearrangement uses TRBV25-1 and TRBJ2-5, with D perhaps given as TRBD1 or TRBD2 (6 bases each). The CDR3 is 12 amino acids. The germline V gene encodes CDR1 MGHDK and CDR2 SYGVNS. Trimming cost V 8 bases and J 4 bases, with 11 bases left between them. For the CDR3, the DNA is TGTGCCAGCTCCAAGGGGGGAGAGACCCAGTACTTC. It specifies CASSKGGETQYF.

Only a few counts were recorded for this clone. This rearrangement joins TRBV29-1 to TRBJ2-4; 13 bases are shared with TRBD2. The CDR3 loop spans 14 amino acids. The ends lost 4 bases at V and 10 bases at J; junction bases unmatched: 7. Looked up from germline, CDR1 is SQVTM and CDR2 is ANQGSEA. The CDR3 here is CSVGTSGGGWIQYF. CDR3 DNA: TGCAGCGTTGGGACTAGCGGGGGCGGATGGATTCAGTACTTC.

With regard to this clone: This same CDR3 is encoded by further DNA sequences in the sample. This chain uses TRBV5-4 with TRBJ2-3; D is ambiguous. CDR3 size: 12 residues. CDR1 is SGHNT, CDR2 YYREEE, per germline (reference sequence). The ends were cut back, 4 bases at V and 0 bases at J, with 3 bases in the middle. DNA for the CDR3: TGTGCCAGCAGCCTGAGCACAGATACGCAGTATTTT. It specifies CASSLSTDTQYF.

This clone has a handful of counts. This sequence joins TRBV25-1 and TRBJ2-3; D is perhaps TRBD1 or TRBD2 (7 bases each). CDR1 and CDR2 from the germline V gene are MGHDK and SYGVNS. The CDR3 has 15 amino acids. Trimming shortened V by 2 bases and J by 0 bases, and 9 bases separated the two germline ends. Here the CDR3 DNA reads TGTGCCAGCAGTGAACAGGGGGGGAGCACAGATACGCAGTATTTT. This gives the protein CASSEQGGSTDTQYF.

The chain uses TRBV30 and TRBJ1-5; a weak D match, TRBD1 (5 bases). The V end lost 2 bases, the J end lost 0 bases, and 8 bases lay between the germline ends. The germline V gene encodes CDR1 GTSNPN and CDR2 SVGIG (reference sequence). CDR3 length: 14 amino acids. This CDR3 reads CAWSSGNSNQPQHF. The CDR3 DNA reads as TGTGCCTGGAGTTCAGGGAATAGCAATCAGCCCCAGCATTTT. Combining the CDR3 with reference TRBV30 and TRBJ1-5 gives the whole variable domain SQTIHQWPATLVQPVGSPLSLECTVEGTSNPNLYWYRQAAGRGLQLLFYSVGIGQISSEVPQNLSASRPQDRQFILSSKKLLLSDSGFYLCAWSSGNSNQPQHFGDGTRLSIL.